This T cell receptor (beta chain) was identified during a study of T cell responses to AZD1222 COVID-19 vaccine. Study results and caveats: Nearly half of spike-specific TCRs reportedly target unmutated variant regions. Only after the peak T cell response were repertoires sampled. Among AZD1222 vaccinees, only five to seven were seropositive at baseline.

The assay was immunoSEQ multiplex PCR, and TCRdb's table has in-frame clones only and misses some. This repertoire shows about 75,000 clones, 88% found once; its top ten account for more than 8%. This clone has only one observation. The antigen remains undetermined. The CDR3 runs 12 residues. Deletions cut 6 bases from V and 8 bases from J, with 16 bases between. Germline V CDR1 and CDR2: DFQATT, SNEGSKA (reference sequence). The chain joins TRBV20-1 to TRBJ1-2; D unresolved. This TCR derives from an adult who received the MenACWY meningococcal vaccine as a control. Sequencing was performed on peripheral blood, taken 28 days after the second dose of the MenACWY control vaccine. CDR3 amino acids: CSASPGQVGYTF. The DNA of the CDR3 is TGCAGTGCAAGTCCCGGGCAAGTAGGCTACACCTTC.